This TCR beta chain originates from a study of identifying expanded T cells in peripheral blood. Overall study findings and caveats: Clone count variance between roughly 2-week samples rose with total template count. Technical replicates showed around 1.2 changed clones; around 2 weeks 15 to 20; four weeks 19.

Generated by immunoSEQ multiplex PCR, the TCRdb table keeps only in-frame clones and is missing some. The table lists about 80,000 clones, around 90% of them singletons. Germline V lookup: CDR1 KGHSH, CDR2 LQKENI. The CDR3 length is 17 residues. V was pared by 3 bases and J by 1 base, with 17 bases between. As for this clone: Its antigen is currently unknown.

Collection occurred without any documented infections or immune events in donors. The chain combines TRBV18 with TRBJ2-3, with D possibly matching TRBD1 (5 bases). Material for sequencing was blood. The TCR originated in a person between 18 and 70 years old in good health. For the CDR3, the DNA is TGTGCCAGCTCACCGGGGCTACTTACCGACCGCACAGATACGCAGTATTTT. Its protein is CASSPGLLTDRTDTQYF.